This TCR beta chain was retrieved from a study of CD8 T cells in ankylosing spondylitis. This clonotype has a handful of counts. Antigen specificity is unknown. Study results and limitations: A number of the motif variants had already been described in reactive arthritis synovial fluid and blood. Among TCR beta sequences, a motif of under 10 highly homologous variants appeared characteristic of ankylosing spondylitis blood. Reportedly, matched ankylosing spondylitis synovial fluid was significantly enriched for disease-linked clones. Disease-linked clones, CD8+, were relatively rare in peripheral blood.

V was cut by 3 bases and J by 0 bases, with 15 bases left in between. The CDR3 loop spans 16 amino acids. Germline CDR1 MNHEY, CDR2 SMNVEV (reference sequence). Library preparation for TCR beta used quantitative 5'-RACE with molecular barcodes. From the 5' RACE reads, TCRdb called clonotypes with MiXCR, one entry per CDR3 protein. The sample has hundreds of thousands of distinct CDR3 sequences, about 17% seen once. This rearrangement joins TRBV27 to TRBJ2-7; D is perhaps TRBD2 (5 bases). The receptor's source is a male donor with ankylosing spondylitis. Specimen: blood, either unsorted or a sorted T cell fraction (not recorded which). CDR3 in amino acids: CASSLGGAVSSYEQYF. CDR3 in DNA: TGTGCCAGCAGTTTGGGTGGAGCGGTAAGCTCCTACGAGCAGTACTTC.